Listed here is a single TCR beta chain. The record originates from a study of blood T cell repertoires in COVID-19. At the level of the study: Material from acute and convalescent COVID-19 was sourced from the United States, Italy and Spain. From T cells, B-cell-depleted T cells, or PBMCs came the material, which was cDNA or gDNA.

Methods used by the authors: Cell counts per sample came from amplifying reference gene primers. Sequenced by immunoSEQ multiplex PCR; TCRdb stores in-frame clones only, minus some. D and trimming come from the DNA, and the V and J calls and clone size come from that table. Counted here are approximately 200,000 clones, around 79% occurring once; the ten biggest clones make up 9.5% to 15%. V gave up 7 bases and J gave up 6 bases, with 21 bases separating them. Germline values: CDR1 LGHNA, CDR2 YSLEER. The CDR3 extends over 16 amino acids. The sequence was collected from a woman aged 45-65 years with acute or convalescent COVID-19. The sample consisted of peripheral blood. V usage is TRBV4-3 and J usage is TRBJ1-4; no clear D gene. The CDR3 DNA sequence: TGCGCCAGCACCGCAACAGCCGGGAATTCGGATGAAAAACTGTTTTTT. Translated: CASTATAGNSDEKLFF.